Listed below are T cell receptor beta chains from one sample, sequenced in a study of T cells after posttransplantation cyclophosphamide. Produced via immunoSEQ multiplex PCR; TCRdb's table is partial and in-frame only. The sample shows about 40,000 clones, none of them appearing just once. The specimen sequenced was PBMCs. The receptor source for this set is a woman aged 45-65 years in good health and a related stem cell transplant donor. Each CDR3 is given with its conserved first and last residue. D genes are given only for firm matches. A clone size is listed for some rows: how often the clone was seen (once, few, many), or a class if it is expanded.

d_gene	abundance	v_gene	j_gene	CDR3aa	CDR3nt
TRBD2	many	TRBV7-3	TRBJ2-3	CASSLGLAGGDTQYF	TGTGCCAGCAGCTTAGGACTAGCGGGGGGAGATACGCAGTATTTT
TRBD2	many	TRBV5-1	TRBJ2-3	CASSSGLAGVSTDTQYF	TGCGCCAGCAGCTCGGGACTAGCGGGGGTGAGCACAGATACGCAGTATTTT
.	many	TRBV28	TRBJ1-5	CASRLTQAGRSNQPQHF	TGTGCCAGCAGACTTACCCAGGCAGGGAGGAGCAATCAGCCCCAGCATTTT
TRBD2	few	TRBV25-1	TRBJ2-7	CASSDPTGRGYEQYF	TGTGCCAGCAGTGATCCCACGGGGAGGGGTTACGAGCAGTACTTC
.	few	TRBV29-1	TRBJ2-7	CSVATGGRDQYF	TGCAGCGTCGCGACCGGGGGGCGGGATCAGTACTTC
TRBD1	many	TRBV29-1	TRBJ1-1	CSVDGKGGVNTEAFF	TGCAGCGTTGACGGGAAAGGGGGCGTGAACACTGAAGCTTTCTTT
.	.	TRBV7-9	TRBJ2-7	CASSTAYEQYF	TGTGCCAGCAGTACAGCCTACGAGCAGTACTTC
.	many	TRBV10-3	TRBJ2-3	CAISDHPNSADTQYF	TGTGCCATCAGTGATCACCCAAACTCGGCAGATACGCAGTATTTT
TRBD1	many	TRBV2	TRBJ2-3	CASSAERGPTDTQYF	TGTGCCAGCAGTGCGGAGAGGGGGCCCACAGATACGCAGTATTTT
TRBD2	few	TRBV7-2	TRBJ2-2	CASSPRLAGGRTGELFF	TGTGCCAGCAGCCCCAGACTAGCGGGGGGCCGGACCGGGGAGCTGTTTTTT
.	many	TRBV29-1	TRBJ1-2	CSVVKAGDINGYTF	TGCAGCGTTGTAAAGGCAGGGGATATCAATGGCTACACCTTC
TRBD1	many	TRBV5-6	TRBJ2-1	CASSSDRGPRNEQFF	TGTGCCAGCAGCTCCGACAGGGGGCCGCGCAATGAGCAGTTCTTC
.	many	TRBV20-1	TRBJ1-1	CSANRNTEAFF	TGCAGTGCTAATAGAAACACTGAAGCTTTCTTT
.	many	TRBV7-9	TRBJ1-2	CASSIRDWDYGYTF	TGTGCCAGCAGCATCAGGGACTGGGACTATGGCTACACCTTC
.	many	TRBV5-1	TRBJ1-1	CASSLQVSNTEAFF	TGCGCCAGCAGCTTACAGGTTTCCAACACTGAAGCTTTCTTT
.	many	TRBV6-1	TRBJ1-5	CASRKESNQPQHF	TGTGCCAGCAGAAAAGAGAGCAATCAGCCCCAGCATTTT
.	many	TRBV2	TRBJ2-5	CALVGGVETQYF	TGTGCGTTGGTGGGGGGTGTGGAGACCCAGTACTTC
TRBD1	many	TRBV18	TRBJ2-7	CASSPQPTGNGYEQYF	TGTGCCAGCTCACCACAGCCGACAGGGAACGGGTACGAGCAGTACTTC
TRBD1	many	TRBV4-3	TRBJ1-3	CASSQEQGFSGNTIYF	TGCGCCAGCAGCCAAGAACAGGGGTTCTCTGGAAACACCATATATTTT
.	many	TRBV6-5	TRBJ1-5	CASKPGFSNQPQHF	TGTGCCAGCAAACCGGGGTTTAGCAATCAGCCCCAGCATTTT
TRBD2	few	TRBV28	TRBJ2-7	CASSLVFRLAGGPSGHEQYF	TGTGCCAGCAGTTTGGTCTTCCGCCTAGCGGGGGGGCCATCTGGGCACGAGCAGTACTTC
.	many	TRBV28	TRBJ1-6	CASRPSAESYNSPLHF	TGTGCCAGCAGACCCAGCGCAGAGAGTTATAATTCACCCCTCCACTTT
TRBD1	many	TRBV5-4	TRBJ1-6	CASTTTGTGVSPLHF	TGTGCCAGCACAACCACCGGGACAGGGGTTTCACCCCTCCACTTT
TRBD1	many	TRBV7-3	TRBJ2-1	CASSTDRGRSNEQFF	TGTGCCAGCAGCACAGACAGGGGGCGAAGCAATGAGCAGTTCTTC
.	many	TRBV15	TRBJ1-5	CATQGASNQPQHF	TGTGCCACCCAAGGGGCGAGCAATCAGCCCCAGCATTTT
.	many	TRBV6-5	TRBJ1-3	CASSYSGDTIYF	TGTGCCAGCAGTTACTCGGGAGACACCATATATTTT
TRBD2	many	TRBV7-9	TRBJ2-7	CASSRQAGPHEQYF	TGTGCCAGCAGCCGGCAAGCGGGACCTCACGAGCAGTACTTC
.	.	TRBV5-1	TRBJ1-5	CTSSLGGSNQPQHF	TGCACCAGCAGCTTGGGAGGCAGCAATCAGCCCCAGCATTTT
.	many	TRBV4-1	TRBJ2-4	CASSQERGAKNIQYF	TGCGCCAGCAGCCAAGAACGGGGAGCCAAAAACATTCAGTACTTC
TRBD1	many	TRBV27	TRBJ2-6	CASSPVGTGVGANVLTF	TGTGCCAGCAGTCCTGTTGGGACAGGGGTTGGGGCCAACGTCCTGACTTTC
.	many	TRBV4-3	TRBJ1-5	CASSQAGGSDQPQHF	TGCGCCAGCAGCCAAGCAGGTGGGTCGGATCAGCCCCAGCATTTT